One sample yielded the 20 T cell receptor beta chains listed below, sequenced in a study of T cell repertoires in cytomegalovirus infection (dated by TCRdb to the late 2010s). No antigen is known for these receptors. This sample's treatment or condition label indicates: in vitro stimulation with specific CMV peptide epitopes to enrich CMV-specific T cells. Sequencing took place on an Illumina HiSeq 1500. In-frame beta chains were kept once TCRdb had trimmed the public reads at Q25 with fastp and called clones with MiXCR. CDR3 protein sequences are deduplicated, and each keeps its most common genes and DNA. The sample table lists approximately 260,000 distinct CDR3 sequences, about 20% of them with a count of one. Together, the top ten hold around 20% of the sample. Sample: cultured PBMCs, taken from culture after CMV antigen stimulation. The source is a human donor in good health (CMV status not recorded). Some clones in this sample may be carry-over from other donors' samples.

This clonotype has a handful of counts. The genes are TRBV7-8 and TRBJ1-2; tentatively, D is TRBD1 (6 bases). This CDR3 comprises 15 residues. V was shortened by 5 bases and J by 0 bases, with 13 bases between the two germline ends. Germline-derived CDR1 and CDR2 are SGHVS and FQNEAQ. CDR3 loop: CASSVDSESNYGYTF. CDR3 coding DNA: TGTGCCAGCAGCGTGGACAGCGAATCTAACTATGGCTACACCTTC.

At least ten counts were recorded for this clonotype. The genes are TRBV7-2 and TRBJ1-1, with 7 bases matching TRBD1. Germline V gene sequence: CDR1 SGHTA, CDR2 FQGNSA. CDR3 size: 15 residues. The V gene end was trimmed by 1 base and the J gene end by 2 bases; junction bases not matched to a gene: 4. The CDR3 DNA reads TGTGCCAGCAGCTTAGGAGGGGGCGAAAACACTGAAGCTTTCTTT. The encoded protein is CASSLGGGENTEAFF.

The rearrangement links TRBV19 to TRBJ1-2; D unresolved. The V gene lost 1 base and the J gene lost 4 bases, with 13 bases spanning the gap. This CDR3 spans 15 amino acids. CDR1 and CDR2 from the germline V gene are LNHDA and SQIVND (reference sequence). The CDR3 region has the DNA TGTGCCAGTAGTATAGTAAAAGGCTCAATCTATGGCTACACCTTC. Translation gives CASSIVKGSIYGYTF.

The genes are TRBV19 and TRBJ2-2; TRBD1 matches at 9 bases. V trimming: 9 bases; J trimming: 4 bases; junction bases outside the gene matches: 12. The germline V gene encodes CDR1 LNHDA and CDR2 SQIVND (reference sequence). The CDR3 covers 16 residues. The CDR3 DNA reads TGTGCCAGCGTCGCACCGGGACAGGGTCGCACCGGGGAGCTGTTTTTT. This encodes CASVAPGQGRTGELFF. The full variable domain, in which reference TRBV19 and TRBJ2-2 provide the parts outside the CDR3, is DGGITQSPKYLFRKEGQNVTLSCEQNLNHDAMYWYRQDPGQGLRLIYYSQIVNDFQKGDIAEGYSVSREKKESFPLTVTSAQKNPTAFYLCASVAPGQGRTGELFFGEGSRLTVL.

This clonotype was recorded many times. The genes are TRBV7-2 and TRBJ2-3; the D is unclear. The V gene lost 5 bases and the J gene lost 4 bases, with 7 bases spanning the gap. The length of the CDR3 is 12 residues. Germline V lookup: CDR1 SGHTA, CDR2 FQGNSA. The CDR3 DNA sequence: TGTGCCAGCAGCCAGCTGGCAGATACGCAGTATTTT. Encoded protein: CASSQLADTQYF.

This chain uses TRBV12-3 or TRBV12-4 with TRBJ1-1; tentative D call: TRBD1 (5 bases). V lost 8 bases to trimming and J lost 1 base, with 11 bases between them. The CDR3 sequence is 13 residues long. The CDR3: CASEGDWNTEAFF. Here the CDR3 DNA reads TGTGCCAGCGAAGGGGATTGGAACACTGAAGCTTTCTTT.

The chain recombines TRBV20-1 with TRBJ2-3; 10 bases agree with TRBD2. CDR3 length: 16 residues. CDR1 is DFQATT and CDR2 is SNEGSKA in the germline V gene (reference sequence). V was pared by 0 bases and J by 3 bases, with 6 bases of the junction left unmatched. In nucleotides, the CDR3 is TGCAGTGCTAGAGATGAGCTACTAGCGGGAACAGATACGCAGTATTTT. It encodes CSARDELLAGTDTQYF.

The J gene is TRBJ2-5, the V gene TRBV11-2; D not certain. The germline V gene encodes CDR1 SGHAT and CDR2 FQNNGV. CDR3 length: 16 residues. V lost 1 base, J lost 5 bases, and 17 bases lay in between. CDR3 residues: CASSLVDGTQGETQYF. Here the CDR3 DNA reads TGTGCCAGCAGCTTAGTCGACGGTACTCAAGGGGAGACCCAGTACTTC.

This clonotype was detected only a few times. The chain links TRBV24-1 to TRBJ2-1, with a tentative D call TRBD2 (7 bases). With 2 bases removed from V and 7 bases from J, the gap between germline ends came to 17 bases. This CDR3 has 16 amino acids. Germline loops: CDR1 KGHDR, CDR2 SFDVKD. CDR3 sequence (DNA): TGTGCCACCAGTGATTCACAGGGAGGGTTTGGGAATGAGCAGTTCTTC. Translation gives CATSDSQGGFGNEQFF.

This clonotype appeared many times. V and J are TRBV6-1 and TRBJ2-4; 9 bases align to TRBD1. CDR1 and CDR2 (germline): MNHNS, SASEGT. The trim removed 6 bases at V and 2 bases at J, leaving 8 bases unmatched. The CDR3 covers 16 residues. For the CDR3, the DNA is TGTGCCAGCAGCCCCGGGACAGGGAATCCCAAAAACATTCAGTACTTC. It is translated as CASSPGTGNPKNIQYF.

The chain links TRBV3-1 to TRBJ2-3; 7 positions match TRBD2. The CDR3 is 16 amino acids. Germline V CDR1 and CDR2: LGHDT, YNNKEL (reference sequence). V was pared by 0 bases and J by 3 bases, with 6 bases of the junction left unmatched. The DNA for the CDR3 is TGTGCCAGCAGCCAAGATGTGAACGGGAGGACAGATACGCAGTATTTT. This translates into CASSQDVNGRTDTQYF.

The genes are TRBV4-1 and TRBJ2-7; D is perhaps TRBD1 (5 bases). V was pared by 1 base and J by 4 bases, with 8 bases between. CDR1 and CDR2 (germline): MGHRA, YSYEKL. The CDR3 is made up of 13 amino acids. The CDR3 is CASSQVGAYEQYF. CDR3 coding DNA: TGCGCCAGCAGCCAAGTAGGGGCGTACGAGCAGTACTTC.

This chain uses TRBV18 with TRBJ1-1, with TRBD1 matching 8 bases. V lost 2 bases and J lost 4; bases outside the gene matches: 6. This CDR3 is built from 15 residues. Germline V lookup: CDR1 KGHSH, CDR2 LQKENI. As DNA, the CDR3 is TGTGCCAGCTCACCAAAGGCAGGGGGCGGCACTGAAGCTTTCTTT. Encoded protein: CASSPKAGGGTEAFF.

The chain joins TRBV19 to TRBJ2-1; D remains unclear. The V end was cut by 5 bases, the J end by 5 bases, with 7 bases between. This CDR3 is 12 amino acids long. CDR1 LNHDA and CDR2 SQIVND come from the germline V gene (reference sequence). CDR3 DNA sequence: TGTGCCAGTAGTCTTTACCACAATGAGCAGTTCTTC. Its protein product is CASSLYHNEQFF. The whole variable domain, filled in from reference TRBV19 and TRBJ2-1, reads DGGITQSPKYLFRKEGQNVTLSCEQNLNHDAMYWYRQDPGQGLRLIYYSQIVNDFQKGDIAEGYSVSREKKESFPLTVTSAQKNPTAFYLCASSLYHNEQFFGPGTRLTVL.

This clonotype was found many times. The chain uses TRBV7-2 and TRBJ2-3; D gene ambiguous. The ends were cut back, 4 bases at V and 6 bases at J, with 17 bases in the middle. The length of the CDR3 is 15 residues. Germline V gene data show CDR1 as SGHTA and CDR2 as FQGNSA. The CDR3 loop is CASSSGATFPDTQYF. CDR3 bases: TGTGCCAGCAGCTCCGGAGCGACCTTCCCCGATACGCAGTATTTT.

Many counts were recorded for this clonotype. The rearrangement joins TRBV7-8 to TRBJ2-3; no reliable D call. V lost 8 bases to trimming and J lost 0 bases, with 9 bases between them. The germline CDR1 and CDR2 sequences are SGHVS and FQNEAQ. The CDR3 runs 13 residues. The CDR3 is CASGAPSTDTQYF. The CDR3 DNA sequence: TGTGCCAGCGGAGCGCCTAGCACAGATACGCAGTATTTT.

V is TRBV20-1 and J is TRBJ2-4; TRBD2 aligns across 13 bases. Looked up from germline, CDR1 is DFQATT and CDR2 is SNEGSKA (reference sequence). CDR3 length: 19 amino acids. Germline trimming cut 6 bases from V and 0 bases from J; bases unmatched to any gene: 14. In DNA form, the CDR3 reads TGCAGTGCCCACGGACTAGCGGGAGAAAAAGATCTAGCCAAAAACATTCAGTACTTC. Amino acid sequence: CSAHGLAGEKDLAKNIQYF.

This clonotype was counted between two and nine times. This chain connects TRBV11-2 to TRBJ1-5; D might be TRBD1 (6 bases). Trimming removed 1 base at V and 4 bases at J, with 11 bases between. The germline V gene encodes CDR1 SGHAT and CDR2 FQNNGV. There are 15 residues in the CDR3. The CDR3 DNA follows: TGTGCCAGCAGCTTAGCAGGGGCACCTAATCAGCCCCAGCATTTT. This codes for CASSLAGAPNQPQHF.

The gene calls are TRBV15 and TRBJ2-7, with D hard to call. The CDR3 has 16 amino acids. Germline V lookup: CDR1 LNHNV, CDR2 YYDKDF (reference sequence). Between the trimmed V and J ends, which lost 8 bases and 5 bases, there was a span of 25 bases. The CDR3 DNA reads TGTGCCACCTCCAGGAAGTCCTCGGCGGTTGGCGACGAGCAGTACTTC. Translating it yields CATSRKSSAVGDEQYF.

This chain links TRBV7-9 with TRBJ2-7, with D possibly TRBD1 on 6 matching bases. The V and J ends lost 5 bases and 8 bases respectively, with 16 bases between them. CDR1 SEHNR and CDR2 FQNEAQ come from the germline V gene (reference sequence). CDR3 length equals 13 residues. CDR3: CASSPRGAAQQYV. The DNA of the CDR3 is TGTGCCAGCAGCCCCAGGGGAGCGGCCCAGCAGTACGTC.